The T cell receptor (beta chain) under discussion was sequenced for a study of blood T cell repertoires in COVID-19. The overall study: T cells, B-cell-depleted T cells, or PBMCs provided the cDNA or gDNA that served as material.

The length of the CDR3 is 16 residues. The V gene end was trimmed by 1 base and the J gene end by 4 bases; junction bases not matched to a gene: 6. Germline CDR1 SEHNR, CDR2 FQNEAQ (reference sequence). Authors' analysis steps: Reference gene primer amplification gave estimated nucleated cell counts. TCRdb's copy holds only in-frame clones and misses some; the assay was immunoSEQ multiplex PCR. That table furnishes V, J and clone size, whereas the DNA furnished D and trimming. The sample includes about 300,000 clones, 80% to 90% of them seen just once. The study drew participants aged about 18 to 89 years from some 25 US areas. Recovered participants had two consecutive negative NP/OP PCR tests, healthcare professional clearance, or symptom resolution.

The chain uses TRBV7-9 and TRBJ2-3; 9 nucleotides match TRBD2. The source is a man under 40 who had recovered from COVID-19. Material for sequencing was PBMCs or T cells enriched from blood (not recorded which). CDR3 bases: TGTGCCAGCAGCTTAGGCGGGGGGGCCGCGTCAGATACGCAGTATTTT. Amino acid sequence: CASSLGGGAASDTQYF.